The T cell receptor (beta chain) under discussion was sequenced for a study of early stage breast cancer tumors. At the level of the study: About 80% of the 16 invasive tumors were ER+, PR+ and HER2-. Around 10-fold was the mean read coverage per sample. General observations from the study: Bulk DNA sequencing of unsorted cells missed chain pairing and markers. Compared with adjacent normal breast tissue, tumors showed roughly 2.4-fold greater T cell density and higher clonality.

Assay: immunoSEQ multiplex PCR; the TCRdb copy retains only in-frame clones and omits some. Of about 29,000 clones in the sample, about 83% were seen once. Turning to this clone: Antigen unknown.

The CDR3 has 14 amino acids. CDR1 is SGHAT and CDR2 is FQNNGV in the germline V gene. Deletions cut 5 bases from V and 2 bases from J, with 13 bases between. The sequence came from a person aged 50-59 years with breast cancer. Sequences were obtained from blood. The chain combines TRBV11-2 with TRBJ2-7, with D tentatively TRBD1 or TRBD2 (5 bases each). This chain's CDR3 is CASSRGTGTYEQYF. The CDR3 bases are TGTGCCAGCAGCCGAGGGACGGGAACCTACGAGCAGTACTTC. Full variable domain (remainder filled in from reference TRBV11-2 and TRBJ2-7): EAGVAQSPRYKIIEKRQSVAFWCNPISGHATLYWYQQILGQGPKLLIQFQNNGVVDDSQLPKDRFSAERLKGVDSTLKIQPAKLEDSAVYLCASSRGTGTYEQYFGPGTRLTVT.